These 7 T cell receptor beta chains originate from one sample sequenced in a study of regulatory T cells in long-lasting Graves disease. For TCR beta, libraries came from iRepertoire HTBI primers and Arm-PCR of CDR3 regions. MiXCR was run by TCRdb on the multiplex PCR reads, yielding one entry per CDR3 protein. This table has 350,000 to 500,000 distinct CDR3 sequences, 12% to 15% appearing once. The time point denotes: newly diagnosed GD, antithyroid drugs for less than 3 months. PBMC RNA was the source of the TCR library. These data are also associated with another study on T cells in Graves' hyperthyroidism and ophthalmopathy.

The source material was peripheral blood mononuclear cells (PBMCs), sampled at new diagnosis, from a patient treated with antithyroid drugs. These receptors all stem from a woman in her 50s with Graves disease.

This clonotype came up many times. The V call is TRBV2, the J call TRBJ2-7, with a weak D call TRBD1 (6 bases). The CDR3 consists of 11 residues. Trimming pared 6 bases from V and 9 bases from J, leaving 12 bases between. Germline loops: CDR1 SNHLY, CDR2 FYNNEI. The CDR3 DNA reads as TGTGCCAGCAGGGAGGACAGTAGGCAGTACTTC. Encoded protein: CASREDSRQYF.

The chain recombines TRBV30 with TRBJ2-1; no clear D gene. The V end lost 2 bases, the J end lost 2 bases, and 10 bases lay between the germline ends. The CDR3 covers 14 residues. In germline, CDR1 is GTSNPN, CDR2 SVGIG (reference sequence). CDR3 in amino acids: CAWSKTSTYNEQFF. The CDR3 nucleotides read TGTGCCTGGAGTAAGACCAGCACCTACAATGAGCAGTTCTTC.

CDR3 nucleotides: TGTGCCAGCAGTTTAAGGGGGGTGACCTACAATGAGCAGTTCTTC. It encodes CASSLRGVTYNEQFF. The chain carries TRBV28 and TRBJ2-1; tentatively, D is TRBD1 or TRBD2 (6 bases each). The germline V gene has CDR1 MDHEN and CDR2 SYDVKM. The CDR3 has 15 amino acids. Trimming left V 2 bases short and J 2 bases short, with 10 bases between. Drawing the rest from reference TRBV28 and TRBJ2-1, the complete variable domain is DVKVTQSSRYLVKRTGEKVFLECVQDMDHENMFWYRQDPGLGLRLIYFSYDVKMKEKGDIPEGYSVSREKKERFSLILESASTNQTSMYLCASSLRGVTYNEQFFGPGTRLTVL.

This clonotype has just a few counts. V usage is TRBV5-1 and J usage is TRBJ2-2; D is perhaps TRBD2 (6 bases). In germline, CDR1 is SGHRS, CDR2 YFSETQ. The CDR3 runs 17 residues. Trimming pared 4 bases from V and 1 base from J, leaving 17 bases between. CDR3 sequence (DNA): TGCGCCAGCAGCCCGGGACTCCCGACTCTGAACACCGGGGAGCTGTTTTTT. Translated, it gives CASSPGLPTLNTGELFF.

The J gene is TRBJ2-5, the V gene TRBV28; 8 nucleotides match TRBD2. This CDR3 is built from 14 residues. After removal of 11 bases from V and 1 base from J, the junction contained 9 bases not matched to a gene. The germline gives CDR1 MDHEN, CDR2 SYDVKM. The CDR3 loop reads CALGASGFQETQYF. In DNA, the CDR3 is TGTGCCCTAGGGGCTAGCGGGTTCCAAGAGACCCAGTACTTC.

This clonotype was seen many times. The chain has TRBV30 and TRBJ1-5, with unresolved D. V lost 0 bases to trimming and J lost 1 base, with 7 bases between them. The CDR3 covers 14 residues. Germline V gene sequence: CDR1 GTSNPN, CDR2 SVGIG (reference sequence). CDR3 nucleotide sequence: TGTGCCTGGAGTGTACTCAACAGCAATCAGCCCCAGCATTTT. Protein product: CAWSVLNSNQPQHF.

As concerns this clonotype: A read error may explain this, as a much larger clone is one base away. The DNA of the CDR3 is TGTGCCAGCGGCCTTAATACAGGGGAAAACACAGATACGCAGTATTTT. Translating gives CASGLNTGENTDTQYF. This chain joins TRBV11-1 and TRBJ2-3, with 7 bases that match TRBD1. The CDR3 runs 16 residues. The germline gives CDR1 SGHAT, CDR2 FQDESV (reference sequence). J was trimmed by 2 bases and V by 8 bases; bases with no gene match: 13.